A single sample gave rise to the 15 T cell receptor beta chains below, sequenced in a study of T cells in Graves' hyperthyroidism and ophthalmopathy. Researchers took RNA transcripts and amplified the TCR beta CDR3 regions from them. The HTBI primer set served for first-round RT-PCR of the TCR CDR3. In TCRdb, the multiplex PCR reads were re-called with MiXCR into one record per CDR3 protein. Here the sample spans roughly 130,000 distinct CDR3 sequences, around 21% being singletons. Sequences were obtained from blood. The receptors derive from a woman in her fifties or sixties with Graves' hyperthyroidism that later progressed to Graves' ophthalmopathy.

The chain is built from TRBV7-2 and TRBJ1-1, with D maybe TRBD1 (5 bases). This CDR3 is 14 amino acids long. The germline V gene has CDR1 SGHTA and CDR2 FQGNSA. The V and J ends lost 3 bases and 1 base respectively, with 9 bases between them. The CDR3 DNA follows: TGTGCCAGCAGCTTCGGAGGGGAGAACACTGAAGCTTTCTTT. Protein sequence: CASSFGGENTEAFF.

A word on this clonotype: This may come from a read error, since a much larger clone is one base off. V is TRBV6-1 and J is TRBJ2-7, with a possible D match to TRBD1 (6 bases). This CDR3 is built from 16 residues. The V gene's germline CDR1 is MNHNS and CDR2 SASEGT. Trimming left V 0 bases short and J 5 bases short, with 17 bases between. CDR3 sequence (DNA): TGTGCCAGCAGTGAAGCGCGGCACAGGGCGTACCACGAGCAGTACTTC. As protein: CASSEARHRAYHEQYF.

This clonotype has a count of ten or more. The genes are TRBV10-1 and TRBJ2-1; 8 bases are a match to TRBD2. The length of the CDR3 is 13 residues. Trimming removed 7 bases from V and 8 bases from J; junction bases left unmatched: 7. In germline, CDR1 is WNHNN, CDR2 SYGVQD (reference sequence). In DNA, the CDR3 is TGCGCCAGCAAGGCTAGCGGGCTCGATGAGCAGTTCTTC. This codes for CASKASGLDEQFF.

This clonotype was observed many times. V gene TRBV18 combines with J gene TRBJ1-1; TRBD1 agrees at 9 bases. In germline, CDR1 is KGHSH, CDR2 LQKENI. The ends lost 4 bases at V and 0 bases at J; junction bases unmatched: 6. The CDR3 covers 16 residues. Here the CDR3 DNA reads TGTGCCAGCTCACTACAGGGGGCTGGAATGAACACTGAAGCTTTCTTT. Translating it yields CASSLQGAGMNTEAFF.

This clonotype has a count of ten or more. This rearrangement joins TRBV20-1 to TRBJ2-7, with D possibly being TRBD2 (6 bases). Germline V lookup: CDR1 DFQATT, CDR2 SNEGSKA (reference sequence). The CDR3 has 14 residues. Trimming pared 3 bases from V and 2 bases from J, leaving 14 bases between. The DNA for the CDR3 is TGCAGTGCTAGTTTAACCCGACTAGCCTACGAGCAGTACTTC. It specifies CSASLTRLAYEQYF.

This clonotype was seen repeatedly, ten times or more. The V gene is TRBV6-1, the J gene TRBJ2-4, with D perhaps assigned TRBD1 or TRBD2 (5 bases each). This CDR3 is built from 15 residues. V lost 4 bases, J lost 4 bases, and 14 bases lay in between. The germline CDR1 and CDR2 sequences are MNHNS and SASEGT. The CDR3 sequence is CASSAAGTGKNIQYF. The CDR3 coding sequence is TGTGCCAGCAGTGCCGCAGGGACGGGGAAAAACATTCAGTACTTC.

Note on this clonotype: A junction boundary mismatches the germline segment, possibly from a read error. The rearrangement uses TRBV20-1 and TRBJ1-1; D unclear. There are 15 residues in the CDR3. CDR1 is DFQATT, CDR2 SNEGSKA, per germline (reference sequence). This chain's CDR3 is CSASPGPPTHTGAFF. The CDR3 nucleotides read TGCAGTGCTAGTCCGGGCCCGCCGACCCACACTGGAGCTTTCTTT.

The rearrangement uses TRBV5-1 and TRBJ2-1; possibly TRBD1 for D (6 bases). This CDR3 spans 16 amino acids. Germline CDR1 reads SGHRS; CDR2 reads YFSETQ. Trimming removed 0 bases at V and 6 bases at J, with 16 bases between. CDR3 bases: TGCGCCAGCAGCTTGGGAAACAGGGAGTCGGTCAATGAGCAGTTCTTC. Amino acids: CASSLGNRESVNEQFF.

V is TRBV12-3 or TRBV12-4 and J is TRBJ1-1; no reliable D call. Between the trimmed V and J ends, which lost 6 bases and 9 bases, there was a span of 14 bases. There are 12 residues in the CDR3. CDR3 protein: CASSQPGFQAFF. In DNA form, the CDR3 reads TGTGCCAGCAGCCAACCGGGATTCCAAGCTTTCTTT.

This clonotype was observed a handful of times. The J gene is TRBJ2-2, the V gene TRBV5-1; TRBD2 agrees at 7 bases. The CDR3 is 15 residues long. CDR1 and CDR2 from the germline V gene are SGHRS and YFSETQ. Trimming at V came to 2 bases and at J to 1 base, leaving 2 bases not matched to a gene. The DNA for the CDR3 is TGCGCCAGCAGCTTTGCGGGAGAGAACACCGGGGAGCTGTTTTTT. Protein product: CASSFAGENTGELFF.

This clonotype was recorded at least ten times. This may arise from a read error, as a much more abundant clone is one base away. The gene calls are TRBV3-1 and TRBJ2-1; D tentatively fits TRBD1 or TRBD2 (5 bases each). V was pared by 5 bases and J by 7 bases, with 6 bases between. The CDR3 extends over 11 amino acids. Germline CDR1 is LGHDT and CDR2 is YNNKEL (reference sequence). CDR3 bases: TGTGCCAGCAGCTGGGGGAATGAGCAGTTCTTC. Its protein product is CASSWGNEQFF.

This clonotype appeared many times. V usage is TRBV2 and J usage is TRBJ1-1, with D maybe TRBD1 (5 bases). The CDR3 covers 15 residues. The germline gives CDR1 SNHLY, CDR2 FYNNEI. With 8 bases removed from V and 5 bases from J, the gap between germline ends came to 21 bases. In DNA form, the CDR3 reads TGTGCCAGCGGAGGGGTAGATAACCGAGGGACTGAAGCTTTCTTT. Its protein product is CASGGVDNRGTEAFF.

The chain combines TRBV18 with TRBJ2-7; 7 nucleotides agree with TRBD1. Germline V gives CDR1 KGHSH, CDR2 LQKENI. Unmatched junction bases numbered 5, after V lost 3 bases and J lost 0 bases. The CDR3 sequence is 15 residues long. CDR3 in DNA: TGTGCCAGCTCACCGACGACAGGGAGCTCCTACGAGCAGTACTTC. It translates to CASSPTTGSSYEQYF.

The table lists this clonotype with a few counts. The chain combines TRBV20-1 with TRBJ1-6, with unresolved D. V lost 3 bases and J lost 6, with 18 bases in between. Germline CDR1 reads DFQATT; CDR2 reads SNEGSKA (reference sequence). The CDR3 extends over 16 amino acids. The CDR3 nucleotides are TGCAGTGCTAGGTCTTCGTCGGCAGCCTCTAATTCACCCCTCCACTTT. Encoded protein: CSARSSSAASNSPLHF.

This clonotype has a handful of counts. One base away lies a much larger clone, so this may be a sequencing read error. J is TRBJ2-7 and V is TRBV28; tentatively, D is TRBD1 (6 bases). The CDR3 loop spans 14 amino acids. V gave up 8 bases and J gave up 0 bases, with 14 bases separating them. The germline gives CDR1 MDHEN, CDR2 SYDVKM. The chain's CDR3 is CASGIRGVSYEQYF. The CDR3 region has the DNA TGTGCCAGCGGTATCAGGGGTGTCTCCTACGAGCAGTACTTC.